This TCR beta chain was recovered during a study of T-cell memory formation after mild COVID-19. TCRdb reprocessed the 5' RACE reads via MiXCR and lists one record per CDR3 protein. The top ten clones hold roughly 25% of a sample with about 270,000 distinct CDR3 sequences, around 15% of them seen once. CDR1 and CDR2 from the germline V gene are LGHNT and FRNRAP. Trimming removed 1 base at V and 9 bases at J, with 7 bases between. The CDR3 covers 13 residues. This receptor was identified in a man aged 18 to 30 who had mild COVID-19 (a few samples of this study predate the infection). Cell type and time point are not known. The genes are TRBV12-5 and TRBJ1-6; the D gene is possibly TRBD1 (6 bases). Sequencing was done on a sample of PBMCs or a T cell subset sorted from them (not recorded which). CDR3 region: CASGLETGSPLHF. The CDR3 nucleotides are TGTGCTAGTGGTTTGGAGACAGGTTCACCCCTCCACTTT. The full variable domain, its missing parts supplied by reference TRBV12-5 and TRBJ1-6, is DARVTQTPRHKVTEMGQEVTMRCQPILGHNTVFWYRQTMMQGLELLAYFRNRAPLDDSGMPKDRFSAEMPDATLATLKIQPSEPRDSAVYFCASGLETGSPLHFGNGTRLTVT.